This TCR beta chain was retrieved from a study of STAT3 mutations in large granular lymphocyte leukemia. The V gene's germline CDR1 is SGHRS and CDR2 YFSETQ. V lost 2 bases to trimming and J lost 0 bases, with 12 bases between them. The CDR3 is made up of 16 amino acids. Notes on this clone: Its specificity is unknown.

Study-level results: Every T-LGLL patient had at least one immunodominant TCRbeta clonotype.

Produced via immunoSEQ multiplex PCR; TCRdb's table is partial and in-frame only. Found here are under 25,000 clones, approximately 92% of them singletons; the top ten hold roughly 45%. The clonotype comes from a man aged 55 to 70 with T-cell large granular lymphocyte leukemia. Some clones in this sample may be carry-over from other donors' samples. The source material was peripheral blood mononuclear cells. The chain employs TRBV5-1 and TRBJ1-3; D not certain. For the CDR3, the DNA is TGCGCCAGCAGCTTAACGGGTGGTAGCTCTGGAAACACCATATATTTT. Amino acid sequence: CASSLTGGSSGNTIYF.